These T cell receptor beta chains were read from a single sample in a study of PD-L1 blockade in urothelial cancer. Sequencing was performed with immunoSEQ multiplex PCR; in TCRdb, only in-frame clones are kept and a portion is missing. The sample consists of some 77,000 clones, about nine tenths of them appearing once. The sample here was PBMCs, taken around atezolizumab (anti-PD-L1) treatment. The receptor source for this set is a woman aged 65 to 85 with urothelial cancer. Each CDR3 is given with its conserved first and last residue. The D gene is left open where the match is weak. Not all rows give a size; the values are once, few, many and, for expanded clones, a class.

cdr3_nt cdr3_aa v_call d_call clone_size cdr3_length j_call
TGTGCCAGCAGTCAGGACAGGGGCGCCGATCGCGGGGAGCTGTTTTTT CASSQDRGADRGELFF TRBV6-8 TRBD1 once 16 TRBJ2-2
TGCGCCAGCAGCTTGTTGACCGGGGTGGGCACAGATACGCAGTATTTT CASSLLTGVGTDTQYF TRBV5-1 NA NA 16 TRBJ2-3
TGTGCCAGCAGCAACCCTGCAACACAAGACTACGAGCAGTACTTC CASSNPATQDYEQYF TRBV7-9 NA NA 15 TRBJ2-7
TGTGCCAGCGGGAGAAGACTTTCTAATCCCTACGAGCAGTACTTC CASGRRLSNPYEQYF TRBV2 NA NA 15 TRBJ2-7
TGTGCCAGCAGACCACAGGGGAACACTGAAGCTTTCTTT CASRPQGNTEAFF TRBV6-5 NA once 13 TRBJ1-1
TGTGCCAGCTCGCCGGGACAGGGGACCGGGGAGCTGTTTTTT CASSPGQGTGELFF TRBV18 TRBD1 few 14 TRBJ2-2
TGCGCCAGCAGCCAATACCAGGGCTACGAGCAGTACTTC CASSQYQGYEQYF TRBV4-3 NA NA 13 TRBJ2-7
TGTGCCAGCAGTTTAACAGGGACGAATGAGCAGTTCTTC CASSLTGTNEQFF TRBV27 NA NA 13 TRBJ2-1
TGTGCCAGCAGCCAAACAGGGGATCGAGTCTATGGCTACACCTTC CASSQTGDRVYGYTF TRBV7-2 TRBD1 NA 15 TRBJ1-2
TGTGCCAGCAGCTTAGTCTTGGACAGGGGATTAGTCAATGAGCAGTTCTTC CASSLVLDRGLVNEQFF TRBV11-3 TRBD1 NA 17 TRBJ2-1
TGTGCCAGCAGCCAAGGGACTAGCGGGTCCTACAATGAGCAGTTCTTC CASSQGTSGSYNEQFF TRBV5-4 TRBD2 NA 16 TRBJ2-1
TGTGCCAGCGGAACTAGCTGGTACGAGCAGTACTTC CASGTSWYEQYF TRBV13 NA NA 12 TRBJ2-7
TGCGCCAGCAGCTTGGGTGCAACAGGGAGTGGCTACACCTTC CASSLGATGSGYTF TRBV5-1 NA NA 14 TRBJ1-2
TGTGCCAGCAGCGTAGATTCAACAGGCTTTTTAAACTATGGCTACACCTTC CASSVDSTGFLNYGYTF TRBV9 NA NA 17 TRBJ1-2
TGTGCCAGCTCACCGTCGGGGGGACCGAACTATGGCTACACCTTC CASSPSGGPNYGYTF TRBV18 NA NA 15 TRBJ1-2
TGTGCCAGCAGCGAGGGACAGGGAAGCGAGCAGTACTTC CASSEGQGSEQYF TRBV9 TRBD1 NA 13 TRBJ2-7
TGTGCCAGCAGCCTGGGGCGGAACAATGAGCAGTTCTTC CASSLGRNNEQFF TRBV7-6 NA NA 13 TRBJ2-1
TGTGCCAGCAGTGAAGGACTAGCGGCGTACAATGAGCAGTTCTTC CASSEGLAAYNEQFF TRBV6-4 TRBD2 NA 15 TRBJ2-1